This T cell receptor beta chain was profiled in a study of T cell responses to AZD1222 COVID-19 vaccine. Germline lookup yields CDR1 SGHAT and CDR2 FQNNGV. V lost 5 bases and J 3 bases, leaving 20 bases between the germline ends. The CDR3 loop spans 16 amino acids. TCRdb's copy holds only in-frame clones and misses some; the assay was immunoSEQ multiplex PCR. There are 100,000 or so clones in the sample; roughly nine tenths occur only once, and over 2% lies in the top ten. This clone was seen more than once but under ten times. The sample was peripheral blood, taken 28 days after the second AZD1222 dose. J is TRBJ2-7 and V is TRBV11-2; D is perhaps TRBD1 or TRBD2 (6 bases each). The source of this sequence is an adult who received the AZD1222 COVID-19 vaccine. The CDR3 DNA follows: TGTGCCAGCAGCGCTCTGAGGGGGGCGGTCGGCTACGAGCAGTACTTC. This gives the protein CASSALRGAVGYEQYF.